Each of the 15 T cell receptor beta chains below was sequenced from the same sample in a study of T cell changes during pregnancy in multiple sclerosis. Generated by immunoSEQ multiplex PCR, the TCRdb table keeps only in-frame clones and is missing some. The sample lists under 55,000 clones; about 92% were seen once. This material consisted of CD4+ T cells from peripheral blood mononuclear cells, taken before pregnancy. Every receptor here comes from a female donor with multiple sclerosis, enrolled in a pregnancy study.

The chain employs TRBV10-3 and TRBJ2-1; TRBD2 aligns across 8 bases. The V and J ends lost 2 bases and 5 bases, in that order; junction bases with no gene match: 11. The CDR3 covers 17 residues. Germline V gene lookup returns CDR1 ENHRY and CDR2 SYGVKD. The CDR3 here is CAISELTGTRVNNEQFF. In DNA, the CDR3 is TGTGCCATCAGTGAGCTTACCGGGACTAGGGTCAACAATGAGCAGTTCTTC.

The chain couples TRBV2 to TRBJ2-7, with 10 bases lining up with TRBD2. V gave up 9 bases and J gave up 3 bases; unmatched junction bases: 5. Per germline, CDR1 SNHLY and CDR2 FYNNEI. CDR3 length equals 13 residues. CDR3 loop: CASRTSGVYEQYF. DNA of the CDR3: TGTGCCAGTAGGACTAGCGGAGTCTACGAGCAGTACTTC. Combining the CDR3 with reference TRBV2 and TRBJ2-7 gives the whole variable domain EPEVTQTPSHQVTQMGQEVILRCVPISNHLYFYWYRQILGQKVEFLVSFYNNEISEKSEIFDDQFSVERPDGSNFTLKIRSTKLEDSAMYFCASRTSGVYEQYFGPGTRLTVT.

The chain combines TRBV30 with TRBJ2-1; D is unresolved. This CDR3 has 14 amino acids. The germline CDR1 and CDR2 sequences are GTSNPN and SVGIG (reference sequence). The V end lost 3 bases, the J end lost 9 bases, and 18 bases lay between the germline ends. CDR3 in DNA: TGTGCCTGGAGCGCCCTTCAGAATGGCGGTGAGCAGTTCTTC. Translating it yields CAWSALQNGGEQFF.

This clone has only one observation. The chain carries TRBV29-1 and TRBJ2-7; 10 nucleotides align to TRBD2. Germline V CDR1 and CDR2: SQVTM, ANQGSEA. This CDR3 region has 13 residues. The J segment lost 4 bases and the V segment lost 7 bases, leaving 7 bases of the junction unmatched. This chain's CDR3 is CSALAGVGYEQYF. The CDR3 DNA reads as TGCAGCGCCCTAGCGGGAGTCGGATACGAGCAGTACTTC.

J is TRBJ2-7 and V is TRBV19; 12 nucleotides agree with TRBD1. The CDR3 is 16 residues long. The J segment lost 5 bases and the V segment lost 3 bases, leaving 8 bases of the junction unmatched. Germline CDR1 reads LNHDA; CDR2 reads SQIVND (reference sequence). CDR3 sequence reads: CASSISLGQGANEQYF. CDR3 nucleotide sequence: TGTGCCAGTAGTATTAGTCTGGGACAGGGGGCCAACGAGCAGTACTTC.

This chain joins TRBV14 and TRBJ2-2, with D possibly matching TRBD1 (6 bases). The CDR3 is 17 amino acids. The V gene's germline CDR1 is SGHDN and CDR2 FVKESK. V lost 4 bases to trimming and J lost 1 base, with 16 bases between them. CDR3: CASSRTLGGMNTGELFF. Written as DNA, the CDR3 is TGTGCCAGCAGCCGAACCTTAGGGGGAATGAACACCGGGGAGCTGTTTTTT.

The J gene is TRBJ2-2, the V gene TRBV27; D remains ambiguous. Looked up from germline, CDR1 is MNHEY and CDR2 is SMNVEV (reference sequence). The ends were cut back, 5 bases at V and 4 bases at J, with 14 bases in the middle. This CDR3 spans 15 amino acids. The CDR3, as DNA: TGTGCCAGCAGTCTCACCTCCGGGTCCACCGGGGAGCTGTTTTTT. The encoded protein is CASSLTSGSTGELFF.

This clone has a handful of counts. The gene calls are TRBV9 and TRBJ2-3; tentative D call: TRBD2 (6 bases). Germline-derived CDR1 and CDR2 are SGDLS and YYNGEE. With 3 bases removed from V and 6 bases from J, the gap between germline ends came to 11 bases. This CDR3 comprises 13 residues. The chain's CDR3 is CASSGGDVDTQYF. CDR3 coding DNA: TGTGCCAGCAGCGGGGGGGACGTGGATACGCAGTATTTT.

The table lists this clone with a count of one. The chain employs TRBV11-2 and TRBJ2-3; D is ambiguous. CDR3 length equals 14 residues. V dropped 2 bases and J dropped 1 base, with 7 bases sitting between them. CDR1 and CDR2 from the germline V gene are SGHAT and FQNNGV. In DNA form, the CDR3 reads TGTGCCAGCAGCTTAATTGCAGGCACAGATACGCAGTATTTT. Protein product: CASSLIAGTDTQYF.

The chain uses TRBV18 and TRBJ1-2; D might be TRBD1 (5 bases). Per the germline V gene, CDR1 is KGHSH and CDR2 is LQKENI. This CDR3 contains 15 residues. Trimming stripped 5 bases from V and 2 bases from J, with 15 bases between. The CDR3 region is CASSAGDGGNYGYTF. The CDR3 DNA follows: TGTGCCAGCTCAGCGGGAGATGGGGGAAACTATGGCTACACCTTC. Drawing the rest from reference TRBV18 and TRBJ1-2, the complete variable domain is NAGVMQNPRHLVRRRGQEARLRCSPMKGHSHVYWYRQLPEEGLKFMVYLQKENIIDESGMPKERFSAEFPKEGPSILRIQQVVRGDSAAYFCASSAGDGGNYGYTFGSGTRLTVV.

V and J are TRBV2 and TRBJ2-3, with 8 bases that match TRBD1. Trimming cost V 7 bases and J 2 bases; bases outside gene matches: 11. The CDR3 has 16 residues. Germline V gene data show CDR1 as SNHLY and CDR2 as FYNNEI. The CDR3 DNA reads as TGTGCCAGCAACCCAGTCACAGGGGGGTTCACAGATACGCAGTATTTT. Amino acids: CASNPVTGGFTDTQYF.

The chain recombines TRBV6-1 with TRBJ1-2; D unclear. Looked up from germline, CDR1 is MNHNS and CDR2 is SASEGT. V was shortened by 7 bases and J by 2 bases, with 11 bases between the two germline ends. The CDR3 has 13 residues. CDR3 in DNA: TGTGCCAGCAAGTCTCCGGGGAACTATGGCTACACCTTC. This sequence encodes CASKSPGNYGYTF.

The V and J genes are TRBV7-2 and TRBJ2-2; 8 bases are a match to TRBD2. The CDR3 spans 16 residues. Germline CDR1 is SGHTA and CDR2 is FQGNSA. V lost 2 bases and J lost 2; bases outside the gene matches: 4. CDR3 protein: CASSLRTSGNTGELFF. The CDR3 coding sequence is TGTGCCAGCAGCTTAAGAACTAGCGGAAACACCGGGGAGCTGTTTTTT.

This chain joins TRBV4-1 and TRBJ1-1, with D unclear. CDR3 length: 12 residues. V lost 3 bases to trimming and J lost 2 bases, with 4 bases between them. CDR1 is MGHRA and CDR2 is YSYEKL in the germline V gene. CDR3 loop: CASSHINTEAFF. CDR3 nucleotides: TGCGCCAGCAGCCATATTAACACTGAAGCTTTCTTT.

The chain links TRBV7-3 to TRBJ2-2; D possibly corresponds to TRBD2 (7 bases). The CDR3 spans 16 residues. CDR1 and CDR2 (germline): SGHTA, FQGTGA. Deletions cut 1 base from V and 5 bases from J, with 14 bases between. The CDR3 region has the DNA TGTGCCAGCAGCTTAAGTCCGGGGGGCGGGACCGGGGAGCTGTTTTTT. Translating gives CASSLSPGGGTGELFF.